The clone carrying this T cell receptor beta chain was seen more than once but under ten times. From germline, CDR1 is SGDLS and CDR2 YYNGEE. The V and J ends lost 4 bases and 5 bases, in that order; junction bases with no gene match: 9. This CDR3 spans 15 amino acids. Patients were newly diagnosed with stage II-IVA oral cavity squamous cell carcinoma without prior systemic or radiation treatment. This sample is drawn from a study of neoadjuvant anti-PD-1 for oral cavity cancer. Study-wide background: Patients without progression received a fourth nivolumab dose around day 43, then surgical resection on days 50-56.

TCRdb's table, derived via immunoSEQ multiplex PCR, lists solely in-frame clones and lacks some. The data show about 7,200 clones, roughly 54% seen once. The sample in question was tumor tissue, obtained before nivolumab (anti-PD-1) treatment. This chain links TRBV9 with TRBJ2-5, with 9 nucleotides matching TRBD1. The source is a person aged 35-80 years with oral cavity squamous cell carcinoma. The CDR3 bases are TGTGCCAGCAGCTCCCGAGGGGACAGGGAGGAGACCCAGTACTTC. Amino acid sequence: CASSSRGDREETQYF.